This T cell receptor (beta chain) was recovered during a study of T cell responses to AZD1222 COVID-19 vaccine. Worth noting for this clone: The target antigen is unknown.

Germline CDR1 is MGHRA and CDR2 is YSYEKL. V was shortened by 1 base and J by 3 bases, with 16 bases between the two germline ends. This CDR3 comprises 16 residues. Only in-frame clones appear in the TCRdb table, and some are missing; sequencing was by immunoSEQ multiplex PCR. The sample has roughly 180,000 clones, roughly nine tenths seen once; the top ten hold under 2.5%. Study-level results: Nearly half of unique spike-specific TCRs reportedly avoided B.1.351 and B.1.1.7 mutated regions. Seropositive status at baseline applied to only 6 or 7 AZD1222 recipients.

Sequenced material: peripheral blood, taken on day 0 of AZD1222 vaccination. V and J are TRBV4-1 and TRBJ2-7, with D perhaps being TRBD1 or TRBD2 (5 bases each). The sequence derives from an adult in good health. CDR3 sequence reads: CASSQGGLPGNYEQYF. For the CDR3, the DNA is TGCGCCAGCAGCCAAGGTGGACTCCCAGGGAACTACGAGCAGTACTTC.